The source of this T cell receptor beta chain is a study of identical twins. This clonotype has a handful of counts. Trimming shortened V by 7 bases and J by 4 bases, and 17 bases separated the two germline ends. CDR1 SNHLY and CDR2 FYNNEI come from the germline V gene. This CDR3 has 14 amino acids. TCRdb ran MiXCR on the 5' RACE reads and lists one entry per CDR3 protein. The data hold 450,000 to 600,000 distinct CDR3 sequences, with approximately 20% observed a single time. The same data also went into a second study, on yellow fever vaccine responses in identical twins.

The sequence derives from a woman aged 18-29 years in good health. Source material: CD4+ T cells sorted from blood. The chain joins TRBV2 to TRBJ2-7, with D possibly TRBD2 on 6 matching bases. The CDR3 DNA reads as TGTGCCAGCACCGATTACGGGAGCTCGTACGAGCAGTACTTC. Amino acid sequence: CASTDYGSSYEQYF. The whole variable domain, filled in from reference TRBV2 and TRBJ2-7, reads EPEVTQTPSHQVTQMGQEVILRCVPISNHLYFYWYRQILGQKVEFLVSFYNNEISEKSEIFDDQFSVERPDGSNFTLKIRSTKLEDSAMYFCASTDYGSSYEQYFGPGTRLTVT.